The next 11 T cell receptor beta chains were all read from a single sample in a study of technical replicates of blood from a handful of donors. TCRdb keeps only in-frame clones here, not all; method: immunoSEQ multiplex PCR. The sample shows some 67,000 clones, roughly 98% of them seen only once. The sequencing sample was made of T cells isolated from PBMCs. These receptor sequences come from a human donor in good health.

V usage is TRBV4-1 and J usage is TRBJ1-6; TRBD1 might be the D (6 bases). Germline CDR1 reads MGHRA; CDR2 reads YSYEKL. V lost 4 bases and J 7 bases, leaving 17 bases between the germline ends. The length of the CDR3 is 16 residues. The CDR3, as DNA: TGCGCCAGCAGCCCTCTGGGGGCAGGGCCAAATTCACCCCTCCACTTT. Translated: CASSPLGAGPNSPLHF.

The chain couples TRBV6-5 to TRBJ2-7; maybe TRBD1 (5 bases). V lost 2 bases, J lost 6 bases, and 20 bases lay in between. The CDR3 sequence is 16 residues long. Germline V gene data show CDR1 as MNHEY and CDR2 as SVGAGI. This CDR3 is CASSYTSENRWTEQYF. In DNA form, the CDR3 reads TGTGCCAGCAGTTACACCTCAGAAAACAGGTGGACCGAGCAGTACTTC.

The chain employs TRBV18 and TRBJ2-1, with TRBD2 matching 8 bases. CDR1 KGHSH and CDR2 LQKENI come from the germline V gene. The CDR3 is 15 residues long. J lost 8 bases, V lost 3 bases, and 9 bases had no gene match. As DNA, the CDR3 is TGTGCCAGCTCACCGACAGCGGGAGATCAGTATGAGCAGTTCTTC. It codes for CASSPTAGDQYEQFF.

The chain uses TRBV19 and TRBJ1-1; D remains ambiguous. Per germline, CDR1 LNHDA and CDR2 SQIVND (reference sequence). The CDR3 loop spans 12 amino acids. V lost 9 bases to trimming and J lost 3 bases, with 11 bases between them. The CDR3 coding sequence is TGTGCCAGCGGCCCCGGAGACACTGAAGCTTTCTTT. Translation gives CASGPGDTEAFF.

The rearrangement links TRBV5-8 to TRBJ2-1; D perhaps matches TRBD2 (6 bases). CDR3 length: 14 amino acids. The V end was cut by 4 bases, the J end by 4 bases, with 12 bases between. Germline loops: CDR1 SGHTS, CDR2 YDEGEE. The CDR3 is CASSLRDSYNEQFF. The CDR3 DNA reads as TGTGCCAGCAGCCTCCGGGACTCGTACAATGAGCAGTTCTTC.

The chain links TRBV2 to TRBJ2-7; 10 nucleotides align to TRBD2. After removal of 7 bases from V and 3 bases from J, the junction contained 9 bases not matched to a gene. Germline CDR1 reads SNHLY; CDR2 reads FYNNEI. This CDR3 comprises 15 residues. The CDR3 sequence is CASIAVTSGYYEQYF. As DNA, the CDR3 is TGTGCCAGCATCGCGGTGACTAGCGGGTACTACGAGCAGTACTTC.

The chain joins TRBV28 to TRBJ2-1, with 14 positions matching TRBD2. Germline CDR1 MDHEN, CDR2 SYDVKM. This CDR3 region has 15 residues. The ends lost 3 bases at V and 6 bases at J; junction bases unmatched: 1. The CDR3 is CASSLTSGRANEQFF. In DNA form, the CDR3 reads TGTGCCAGCAGTTTGACTAGCGGGAGGGCCAATGAGCAGTTCTTC.

J is TRBJ2-1 and V is TRBV20-1; D is uncertain. Germline CDR1 DFQATT, CDR2 SNEGSKA (reference sequence). The length of the CDR3 is 8 residues. V was clipped by 7 bases and J by 8 bases, with 3 bases between them. The CDR3 region is CSGDEQFF. The CDR3 DNA reads TGCAGTGGAGATGAGCAGTTCTTC.

This clone was seen a single time. The chain is built from TRBV1 and TRBJ2-1; the table's D gene call, TRBD2, was not cross checked with the DNA. TRBV1 is recorded as a pseudogene. The CDR3 runs to 14 residues. This CDR3 is CTSSRPGVDNEQFF. The DNA for the CDR3 is TGCACCAGCAGCCGCCCGGGAGTAGACAATGAGCAGTTCTTC.

This clone was seen only once. J is TRBJ2-7 and V is TRBV10-3; TRBD1 matches at 8 bases. The CDR3 has 16 residues. From germline, CDR1 is ENHRY and CDR2 SYGVKD. Trimming took 2 bases from V and 2 from J; bases not matched to a gene: 8. CDR3 nucleotides: TGTGCCATCAGTGAGATTGGGGCGGGACAGGCCTACGAGCAGTACTTC. Protein product: CAISEIGAGQAYEQYF.

The V and J genes are TRBV25-1 and TRBJ1-5; D remains ambiguous. The germline V gene encodes CDR1 MGHDK and CDR2 SYGVNS. The V end was cut by 3 bases, the J end by 1 base, with 13 bases between. CDR3 size: 16 residues. The CDR3 DNA reads TGTGCCAGCAGTGACAGTTCTGTGAACAGCAATCAGCCCCAGCATTTT. It is translated as CASSDSSVNSNQPQHF.